The T cell receptor beta chain under discussion was sequenced for a study of Graves' ophthalmopathy and Graves' hyperthyroidism. Diagnoses were established from clinical symptoms, serum thyroxine, TRAb, thyroid ultrasound and orbital computed tomography. Fresh peripheral blood (around 10 ml) yielded the PBMCs. Comment on this clonotype: Its antigen is currently unknown. Possible read error: a much larger clone is one base away.

Amplified material comprised TCR beta CDR3 regions derived from RNA transcripts. The library came from an HTBI-primed first-round RT-PCR and a second-round multiplex PCR. TCRdb re-called the multiplex PCR reads through MiXCR, storing one row per CDR3 protein. The profile shows hundreds of thousands of distinct CDR3 sequences, 35% to 45% of them singletons. Findings and limits, study-wide: Most thyroid clonotypes with frequency above 0.001 were detected in blood too.

Germline lookup yields CDR1 SGHNT and CDR2 YENEEA. After removal of 5 bases from V and 5 bases from J, the junction contained 5 bases not matched to a gene. This CDR3 is built from 14 residues. The sequence was collected from an adult man with Graves' ophthalmopathy. The sequencing sample was made of peripheral blood. The chain employs TRBV11-3 and TRBJ2-7; 11 bases match TRBD2. The CDR3, as DNA: TGTGCCAGCAGCCTTGCTAGCGGGGGGAACGAGCAGTACTTC. It is translated as CASSLASGGNEQYF.